This TCR beta chain was found in a study of vaccination and CD4 T cells after COVID-19. CD4+ T cells that had been cultured provided DNA sequenced with the Oncomine TCR Beta short-read assay. TCRdb processed the PCR reads anew with MiXCR; each CDR3 protein has one entry. The sample consists of over 5,000 distinct CDR3 sequences, 45% of them appearing once. Treatment described: roughly 10-day PBMC culture with coronavirus spike peptide pools or control peptides (ViraFEST assay). Alongside around 10 IU/ml IL-2 and about 10 ug/ml peptide pools, PBMCs were cultured at two million per well. Germline loops: CDR1 DFQATT, CDR2 SNEGSKA (reference sequence). The CDR3 is made up of 14 amino acids. Unmatched junction bases numbered 7, after V lost 5 bases and J lost 1 base. Remarks on this clonotype: The antigen is unknown.

Sequencing was done on a sample of CD4+ T cells from blood, cultured in vitro. The chain couples TRBV20-1 to TRBJ1-1; 7 bases fit TRBD1. The TCR sequence derives from a human donor who had recovered from COVID-19. DNA for the CDR3: TGCAGTGCTCCCCGACAGGGAAAGAACACTGAAGCTTTCTTT. This codes for CSAPRQGKNTEAFF.